This T cell receptor (beta chain) comes out of a study of cytomegalovirus exposure and HLA in healthy donors. Whole-study results and caveats: Common viral pathogens seemed, in a later analysis, to connect with several of the most significant clusters. Later analysis indicated greater clonal expansion among HLA-associated TCR beta chains than among equally common other chains.

PCR used 60 Vbeta primers and 13 Jbeta primers. Generated by immunoSEQ multiplex PCR, the TCRdb table keeps only in-frame clones and is missing some. The repertoire holds approximately 130,000 clones, around 79% seen once, with around 1.6% in the top ten. Remarks on this clone: Its antigen is currently unknown.

J lost 6 bases, V lost 5 bases, and 9 bases had no gene match. CDR1 is MNHEY, CDR2 SMNVEV, per germline (reference sequence). The CDR3 covers 15 residues. Input material: PBMCs. The receptor's source is a woman aged 18-35 years in good health and CMV-seronegative. This rearrangement joins TRBV27 to TRBJ1-1; 10 nucleotides match TRBD1. This CDR3 is CASSPLDRGSSEAFF. CDR3 DNA: TGTGCCAGCAGTCCTCTGGACAGGGGGTCGTCTGAAGCTTTCTTT.